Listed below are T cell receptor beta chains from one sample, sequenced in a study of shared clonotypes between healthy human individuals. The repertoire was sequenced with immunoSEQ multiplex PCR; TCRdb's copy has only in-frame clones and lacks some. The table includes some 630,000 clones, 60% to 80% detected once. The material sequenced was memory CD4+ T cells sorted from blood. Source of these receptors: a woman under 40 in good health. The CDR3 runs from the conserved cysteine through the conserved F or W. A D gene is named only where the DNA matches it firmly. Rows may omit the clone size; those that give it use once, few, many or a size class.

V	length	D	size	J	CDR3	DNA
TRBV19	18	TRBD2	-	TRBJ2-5	CASSKGLAGGISRETQYF	TGTGCCAGTAGTAAAGGACTAGCGGGAGGGATCTCGAGGGAGACCCAGTACTTC
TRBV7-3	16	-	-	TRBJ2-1	CASSQIAQGSYNEQFF	TGTGCCAGCAGCCAAATCGCCCAGGGATCCTACAATGAGCAGTTCTTC
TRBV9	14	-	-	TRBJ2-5	CASSKDIRRETQYF	TGTGCCAGCAGCAAAGACATCCGGCGGGAGACCCAGTACTTC
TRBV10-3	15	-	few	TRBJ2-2	CAISPGQLNTGELFF	TGTGCCATCAGTCCGGGACAACTTAACACCGGGGAGCTGTTTTTT
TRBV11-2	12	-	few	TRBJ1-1	CASSFSPRGAFF	TGTGCCAGCAGCTTCTCCCCCCGCGGGGCTTTCTTT
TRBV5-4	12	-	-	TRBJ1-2	CASSLETYGYTF	TGTGCCAGCAGCTTAGAGACCTATGGCTACACCTTC
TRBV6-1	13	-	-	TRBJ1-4	CASRIVLDEKLFF	TGTGCCAGCCGAATCGTCTTAGATGAAAAACTGTTTTTT
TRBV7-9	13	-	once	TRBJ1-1	CASSLTGSVGAFF	TGTGCCAGCAGCTTAACGGGGTCTGTGGGAGCTTTCTTT
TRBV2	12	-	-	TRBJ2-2	CASGVDTGELFF	TGTGCCAGCGGGGTTGACACCGGGGAGCTGTTTTTT
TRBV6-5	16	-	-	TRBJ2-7	CASSYKGLAGTYEQYF	TGTGCCAGCAGTTACAAGGGCTTGGCGGGAACCTACGAGCAGTACTTC
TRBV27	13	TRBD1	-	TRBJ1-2	CASSMTGGYGYTF	TGTGCCAGCAGTATGACAGGGGGCTATGGCTACACCTTC
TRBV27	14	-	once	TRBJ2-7	CASSSLIPGGEQYF	TGTGCCAGCAGTTCTCTGATTCCCGGGGGCGAGCAGTACTTC
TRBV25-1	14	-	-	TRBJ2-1	CASSEATGVDEQFF	TGTGCCAGCAGTGAAGCCACGGGGGTTGATGAGCAGTTCTTC
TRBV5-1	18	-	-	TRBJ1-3	CASSLVPPEPNSGNTIYF	TGCGCCAGCAGCTTGGTGCCCCCCGAACCGAACTCTGGAAACACCATATATTTT
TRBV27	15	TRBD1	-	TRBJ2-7	CASKRAGTGGYEQYF	TGTGCCAGCAAACGCGCCGGGACAGGGGGCTACGAGCAGTACTTC
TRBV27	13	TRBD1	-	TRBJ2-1	CAVGQGLANEQFF	TGTGCCGTAGGACAGGGGTTAGCCAATGAGCAGTTCTTC
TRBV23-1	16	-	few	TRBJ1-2	CASSQSCRIPVGGYTF	TGCGCCAGCAGTCAATCGTGTCGGATTCCAGTTGGCGGCTACACCTTC